This T cell receptor (beta chain) was retrieved from a study of immune reconstitution after stem cell transplant in scleroderma. TCRdb called the RT-PCR reads again in MiXCR, with one record for every CDR3 protein. The sample carries about 2,100 distinct CDR3 sequences, 8% to 9.5% recorded once. Trimming stripped 2 bases from V and 3 bases from J, with 11 bases between. The CDR3 has 15 residues. The V gene's germline CDR1 is SGHTA and CDR2 FQGNSA. The sample holds a few counts of this clonotype. This chain uses TRBV7-2 with TRBJ2-1; D uncertain. Sampling took place before or after autologous hematopoietic stem cell transplantation (not recorded which). The receptor's source is a male donor with systemic sclerosis. DNA of the CDR3: TGTGCCAGCAGCTTATTGGCCGGTCTCTACAATGAGCAGTTCTTC. This translates into CASSLLAGLYNEQFF.